This T cell receptor beta chain was retrieved from a study of response to subunit inactivated influenza vaccine. V gave up 0 bases and J gave up 7 bases, with 12 bases separating them. This CDR3 comprises 15 residues. Germline loops: CDR1 LGHDT, CDR2 YNNKEL (reference sequence). The study, taken as a whole, reports: It was the authors' suggestion that each seasonal influenza vaccination recruits few new T cells.

TCRdb itself ran the RT-PCR reads through MiXCR, one entry per CDR3 protein. The sample shows a few hundred thousand distinct CDR3 sequences, approximately 14% of them seen only once. This clonotype has just a few counts. Its specificity is unknown. The sample in question was PBMCs from blood, obtained approximately 12 days after vaccination. This sequence joins TRBV3-1 and TRBJ2-2; D is uncertain. This TCR was sampled from a man aged 45-65 years who received an inactivated influenza vaccine. The CDR3 sequence: CASSQDLVGFGELFF. The DNA of the CDR3 is TGTGCCAGCAGCCAAGATTTAGTCGGGTTCGGGGAGCTGTTTTTT.